The entry below gives a single T cell receptor (beta chain) sequence along with its context. One Seattle source followed patients from active infection through their disease course. These data are taken from a study of blood T cell repertoires in COVID-19. V was trimmed by 1 base and J by 0 bases, leaving 10 bases between them. The germline gives CDR1 SNHLY, CDR2 FYNNEI. The CDR3 has 16 amino acids. Assay: immunoSEQ multiplex PCR; the TCRdb copy retains only in-frame clones and omits some. The sample carries 300,000 to 350,000 clones, 87% recorded once. The TCR was taken from a woman in her forties or fifties with COVID-19, enrolled during active disease. Sequenced sample: peripheral blood. The chain recombines TRBV2 with TRBJ1-3, with D hard to call. The CDR3 DNA reads as TGTGCCAGCAGTGAAGGGCAACGCCTCTCTGGAAACACCATATATTTT. Residues: CASSEGQRLSGNTIYF.